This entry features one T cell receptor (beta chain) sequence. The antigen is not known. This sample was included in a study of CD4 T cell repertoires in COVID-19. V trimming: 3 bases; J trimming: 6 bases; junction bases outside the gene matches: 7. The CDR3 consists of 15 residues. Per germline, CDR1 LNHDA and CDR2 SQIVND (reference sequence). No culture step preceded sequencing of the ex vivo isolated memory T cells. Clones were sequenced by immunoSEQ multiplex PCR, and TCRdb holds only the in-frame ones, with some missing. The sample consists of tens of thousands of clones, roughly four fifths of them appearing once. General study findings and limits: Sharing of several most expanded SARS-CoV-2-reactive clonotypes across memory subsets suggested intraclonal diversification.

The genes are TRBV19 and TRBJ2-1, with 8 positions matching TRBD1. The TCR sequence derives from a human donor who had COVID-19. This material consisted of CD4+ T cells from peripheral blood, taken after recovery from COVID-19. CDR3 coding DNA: TGTGCCAGTAGTATGGACAGGGTAGGGATCAATGAGCAGTTCTTC. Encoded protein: CASSMDRVGINEQFF.